This T cell receptor (beta chain) was obtained from a study of T cell repertoires in cytomegalovirus infection. Turning to the study itself: Public TCR beta signature analysis indicated the presence of both CMV infection and matching HLA type.

A remark on this clonotype: Antigen unknown. A much larger clonotype is one base distant, so this may be a read error.

There are 16 residues in the CDR3. Germline V CDR1 and CDR2: SEHNR, FQNEAQ (reference sequence). The V end was cut by 1 base, the J end by 4 bases, with 15 bases between. TCRdb used MiXCR to reprocess the reads, holding one entry per CDR3 protein. The sample records 630,000 or so distinct CDR3 sequences, 20% to 30% being singletons. Overall study findings and caveats: HLA-C-restricted CMV clonotypes gave the most frequent clonotype in two of eight donors. Identification of carriers of CMV plus the relevant HLA was performed using cumulative public TCR beta family frequency.

This receptor was taken from a human donor in good health (CMV status not recorded). Some clones in this sample may be carry-over from other donors' samples. The sample comprised CD8+ T cells from PBMCs. This chain joins TRBV7-9 and TRBJ2-3, with D perhaps TRBD2 (5 bases). The chain's CDR3 is CASSLVASRAADTQYF. The CDR3 DNA sequence: TGTGCCAGCAGCTTAGTTGCTAGCCGAGCCGCAGATACGCAGTATTTT. The variable domain in full, completed from reference TRBV7-9 and TRBJ2-3, reads DTGVSQNPRHKITKRGQNVTFRCDPISEHNRLYWYRQTLGQGPEFLTYFQNEAQLEKSRLLSDRFSAERPKGSFSTLEIQRTEQGDSAMYLCASSLVASRAADTQYFGPGTRLTVL.